Listed here are 29 T cell receptor beta chains from one sample, sequenced in a study of monozygotic twins with inflammatory bowel disease. TCRdb re-called the 5' RACE reads, yielding one record per CDR3 amino acid sequence without DNA. Its table records 350,000 to 550,000 distinct CDR3 sequences. The sample consisted of blood. The receptors were gathered from a human donor with ulcerative colitis or Crohn's disease, or a healthy co-twin of an affected twin (not recorded which).

The chain combines TRBV6-2 or TRBV6-3 with TRBJ2-6. The V gene's germline CDR1 is MNHEY and CDR2 SVGEGT. CDR3 length equals 14 residues. The CDR3 loop reads CATQYPSGANVLTF.

This chain uses TRBV20-1 with TRBJ2-3; the TCRdb call, TRBD1, lacks DNA for checking. Germline-derived CDR1 and CDR2 are DFQATT and SNEGSKA (reference sequence). The CDR3 has 14 amino acids. This chain's CDR3 is CSASIRGRSDTQYF.

The chain joins TRBV10-3 to TRBJ1-3; the TCRdb D gene call, TRBD1, has no DNA to confirm it. This CDR3 has 12 residues. CDR1 is ENHRY and CDR2 is SYGVKD in the germline V gene. The CDR3 loop reads CAIGTAGNTIYF.

The rearrangement joins TRBV30 to TRBJ1-6; TCRdb picks TRBD1, but there is no DNA to check that call. CDR3 length: 15 amino acids. Germline CDR1 and CDR2: GTSNPN and SVGIG (reference sequence). Here the CDR3 reads CAWSVAGQGNSPLHF.

J is TRBJ2-6 and V is TRBV10-2; TCRdb gives TRBD1 as the D gene, but with no DNA this cannot be confirmed. The CDR3 loop spans 18 amino acids. CDR1 and CDR2 (germline): WSHSY, SAAADI. CDR3 region: CASSEDKGGTSGANVLTF.

This chain connects TRBV15 to TRBJ2-1. Germline loops: CDR1 LNHNV, CDR2 YYDKDF (reference sequence). This CDR3 is 14 amino acids long. The CDR3 protein is CATSRDTSHNEQFF. Variable domain in full (rest from reference TRBV15 and TRBJ2-1): DAMVIQNPRYQVTQFGKPVTLSCSQTLNHNVMYWYQQKSSQAPKLLFHYYDKDFNNEADTPDNFQSRRPNTSFCFLDIRSPGLGDTAMYLCATSRDTSHNEQFFGPGTRLTVL.

This sequence joins TRBV20-1 and TRBJ1-1. The CDR3 length is 11 residues. Germline V gene data show CDR1 as DFQATT and CDR2 as SNEGSKA (reference sequence). This CDR3 is CSAHLNTEAFF.

The gene calls are TRBV12-3 or TRBV12-4 and TRBJ1-5; TCRdb calls TRBD1, which cannot be checked without DNA. The CDR3 loop spans 16 amino acids. CDR3 residues: CASSSQGLANNQPQHF.

The chain couples TRBV20-1 to TRBJ2-7; TCRdb selects TRBD1, and the lack of DNA leaves this call unchecked. There are 14 residues in the CDR3. The germline V gene has CDR1 DFQATT and CDR2 SNEGSKA (reference sequence). The CDR3 spells CSASGRTGGYEQYF.

CDR3: CASSPTNTDTQYF. The chain uses TRBV4-1 and TRBJ2-3. CDR1 and CDR2 from the germline V gene are MGHRA and YSYEKL. This CDR3 is built from 13 residues.

The chain combines TRBV2 with TRBJ1-3; without DNA, the TCRdb call of TRBD1 cannot be checked. Germline loops: CDR1 SNHLY, CDR2 FYNNEI. This CDR3 comprises 17 residues. The CDR3 is CASRPGQGFFSGNTIYF.

The chain employs TRBV20-1 and TRBJ2-7. The CDR3 runs 13 residues. From germline, CDR1 is DFQATT and CDR2 SNEGSKA (reference sequence). CDR3 residues: CSARVRGSYEQYF.

J is TRBJ1-6 and V is TRBV9; TCRdb proposes TRBD1, but this gene call is untestable without DNA. CDR1 and CDR2 from the germline V gene are SGDLS and YYNGEE. This CDR3 contains 15 residues. The chain's CDR3 is CASSARTGGNSPLHF.

The chain is built from TRBV4-1 and TRBJ1-6. Germline values: CDR1 MGHRA, CDR2 YSYEKL. The CDR3 has 14 amino acids. The CDR3 loop is CASSQEGFNSPLHF.

The CDR3 sequence: CIAPDSYEQYF. V and J are TRBV20-1 and TRBJ2-7. CDR3 length: 11 residues. CDR1 DFQATT and CDR2 SNEGSKA come from the germline V gene (reference sequence).

The chain employs TRBV3-1 and TRBJ1-5; TCRdb calls TRBD1, which cannot be checked without DNA. The CDR3 contains 14 residues. Germline-derived CDR1 and CDR2 are LGHDT and YNNKEL (reference sequence). The CDR3 region is CASSPGHSNQPQHF.

The chain's CDR3 is CAWSRDSYTGELFF. The genes are TRBV30 and TRBJ2-2; TCRdb selects TRBD1, and the lack of DNA leaves this call unchecked. Germline V lookup: CDR1 GTSNPN, CDR2 SVGIG (reference sequence). The CDR3 consists of 14 residues.

The chain carries TRBV20-1 and TRBJ2-3. The CDR3 contains 13 residues. CDR1 is DFQATT and CDR2 is SNEGSKA in the germline V gene (reference sequence). The CDR3 sequence is CSAAAWMTDTQYF.

This chain uses TRBV11-2 with TRBJ2-1; lacking DNA, the TRBD2 call made by TCRdb goes unchecked. The CDR3 is made up of 16 amino acids. From germline, CDR1 is SGHAT and CDR2 FQNNGV. This CDR3 reads CASRRLSGGSNNEQFF.

The rearrangement joins TRBV12-3 or TRBV12-4 to TRBJ2-5. The CDR3 consists of 14 residues. CDR3 sequence reads: CASSFRSLGETQYF.

V is TRBV7-9 and J is TRBJ2-5; no DNA is available, so the TRBD1 call from TCRdb remains unchecked. CDR3 length: 14 residues. Looked up from germline, CDR1 is SEHNR and CDR2 is FQNEAQ (reference sequence). The CDR3 reads CASSLTNREETQYF. Complete variable domain (other parts from reference TRBV7-9 and TRBJ2-5): DTGVSQNPRHKITKRGQNVTFRCDPISEHNRLYWYRQTLGQGPEFLTYFQNEAQLEKSRLLSDRFSAERPKGSFSTLEIQRTEQGDSAMYLCASSLTNREETQYFGPGTRLLVL.

V and J are TRBV20-1 and TRBJ2-2; the TCRdb D gene call, TRBD1, has no DNA to confirm it. CDR1 DFQATT and CDR2 SNEGSKA come from the germline V gene (reference sequence). The CDR3 loop spans 16 amino acids. This chain's CDR3 is CSARDLRQGITGELFF.

The rearrangement links TRBV30 to TRBJ1-2; as DNA is missing, the TRBD1 call by TCRdb cannot be tested. This CDR3 contains 14 residues. The germline V gene encodes CDR1 GTSNPN and CDR2 SVGIG (reference sequence). The CDR3 here is CAWTSMGQGYGYTF.

The chain employs TRBV7-2 and TRBJ1-4; TCRdb gives TRBD1 as the D gene, but with no DNA this cannot be confirmed. There are 16 residues in the CDR3. Per germline, CDR1 SGHTA and CDR2 FQGNSA. Here the CDR3 reads CASSLVAGPANEKLFF.

The chain combines TRBV12-3 or TRBV12-4 with TRBJ2-7. The CDR3 contains 13 residues. CDR3 amino acids: CASSLSGPYEQYF.

J is TRBJ2-7 and V is TRBV4-3; as DNA is missing, the TRBD1 call by TCRdb cannot be tested. This CDR3 contains 18 residues. In germline, CDR1 is LGHNA, CDR2 YSLEER. Here the CDR3 reads CASSLHRAAGLSSYEQYF.

The chain is built from TRBV5-1 and TRBJ2-5; the D call of TRBD2 rests on TCRdb alone, since no DNA is present to check it. CDR3 length: 14 amino acids. Germline CDR1 reads SGHRS; CDR2 reads YFSETQ. CDR3 in amino acids: CASSPRLARETQYF.

The gene calls are TRBV4-2 and TRBJ2-1. In germline, CDR1 is LGHNA, CDR2 YNFKEQ. The CDR3 is 12 residues long. CDR3 amino acids: CASGPYDNEQFF.

The rearrangement uses TRBV9 and TRBJ2-1; TCRdb names TRBD2, which stays unverified in the absence of DNA. The germline gives CDR1 SGDLS, CDR2 YYNGEE. CDR3 length: 18 residues. Here the CDR3 reads CASSVGTAGASGWNEQFF.